This T cell receptor (beta chain) was identified during a study of CD8 T cells in Susac syndrome. V was clipped by 9 bases and J by 1 base, with 10 bases between them. In germline, CDR1 is MNHNY, CDR2 SVGAGI (reference sequence). This CDR3 comprises 13 residues. Random hexamers were used to reverse transcribe about 0.45 to 1 ug of RNA. TCRdb ran MiXCR on the immunoSEQ multiplex PCR reads and lists one entry per CDR3 protein. The table lists about 430,000 distinct CDR3 sequences, approximately 85% of them singletons. Purification of the CD8+ and CD4+ T cells relied on negative isolation, and TEMRA cells underwent FACS enrichment.

The origin of this receptor is a human donor with multiple sclerosis. The chain recombines TRBV6-6 with TRBJ1-5; maybe TRBD1 (5 bases). Input material: CD8+ T cells from PBMCs. CDR3 loop: CASVGGSNQPQHF. Written as DNA, the CDR3 is TGTGCCAGTGTCGGGGGAAGCAATCAGCCCCAGCATTTT.